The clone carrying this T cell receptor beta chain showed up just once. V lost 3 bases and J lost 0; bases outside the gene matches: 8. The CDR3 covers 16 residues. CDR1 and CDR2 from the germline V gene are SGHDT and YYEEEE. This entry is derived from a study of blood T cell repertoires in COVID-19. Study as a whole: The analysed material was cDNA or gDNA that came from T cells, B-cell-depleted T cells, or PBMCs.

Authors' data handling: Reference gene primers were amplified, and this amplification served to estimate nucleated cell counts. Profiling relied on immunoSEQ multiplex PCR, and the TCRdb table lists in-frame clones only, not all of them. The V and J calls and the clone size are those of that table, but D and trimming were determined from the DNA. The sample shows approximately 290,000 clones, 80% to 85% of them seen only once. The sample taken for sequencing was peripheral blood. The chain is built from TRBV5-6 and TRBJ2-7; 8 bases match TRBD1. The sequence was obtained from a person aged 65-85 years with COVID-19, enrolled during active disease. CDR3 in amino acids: CASSYTGGVRSYEQYF. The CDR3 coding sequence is TGTGCCAGCAGCTATACAGGGGGAGTCCGCTCCTACGAGCAGTACTTC.